This T cell receptor beta chain emerged from a study of cytomegalovirus exposure and HLA in healthy donors. Study-wide context: From donors who were HLA-typed, an early data release held approximately 91 million unique TCRs. Out of 350 to 400 genotyped donors, approximately 84% belonged to the Caucasian-associated ancestry cluster. Study-wide points: It was only CMV serostatus that was available as immune exposure information.

Germline V gene data show CDR1 as GTSNPN and CDR2 as SVGIG (reference sequence). V lost 0 bases and J lost 2, with 13 bases in between. The CDR3 covers 15 residues. For this clone: The antigen remains unidentified.

In the PCR, 60 Vbeta and 13 Jbeta primers were used. The protocol was immunoSEQ multiplex PCR, while the TCRdb copy is restricted to in-frame clones and leaves out a portion. The table has tens of thousands of clones, about three quarters seen once. Whereas donors were nominally healthy upon sampling, unrecorded immune exposures were probable. The rearrangement uses TRBV30 and TRBJ1-2, with D maybe TRBD1 (5 bases). This clonotype was sampled from a man aged 45-60 years in good health and CMV-seropositive. Sequenced input: PBMCs. CDR3 residues: CAWSVAGRGNYGYTF. CDR3 DNA sequence: TGTGCCTGGAGTGTTGCGGGGCGAGGAAACTATGGCTACACCTTC. Variable domain in full (rest from reference TRBV30 and TRBJ1-2): SQTIHQWPATLVQPVGSPLSLECTVEGTSNPNLYWYRQAAGRGLQLLFYSVGIGQISSEVPQNLSASRPQDRQFILSSKKLLLSDSGFYLCAWSVAGRGNYGYTFGSGTRLTVV.